This record covers a single T cell receptor (beta chain). CDR3 size: 19 residues. The V gene's germline CDR1 is LGHNA and CDR2 YSLEER. The V and J ends lost 4 bases and 4 bases, in that order; junction bases with no gene match: 20. This specimen comes from a study of cytomegalovirus exposure and HLA in healthy donors. The PCR ran on 60 Vbeta and 13 Jbeta primers. Profiling relied on immunoSEQ multiplex PCR, and the TCRdb table lists in-frame clones only, not all of them. The data contain 150,000 to 200,000 clones, about 77% of them singletons. The chain recombines TRBV4-3 with TRBJ2-3; 7 bases line up with TRBD1. The TCR was taken from a young woman in good health and CMV-seropositive. The source material was PBMCs. The CDR3, as DNA: TGCGCCAGCAGCCTACTCGAACCTCGACAGGGCATGGGAGCAGATACGCAGTATTTT. As protein: CASSLLEPRQGMGADTQYF.